The clone carrying this T cell receptor beta chain was detected many times. Its cognate antigen is unknown. This entry comes from a study of T cell repertoires in cytomegalovirus infection. Study-level information: Matching HLA type and CMV infection were both indicated by public TCR beta signatures. Regarding the study as a whole: There were HLA-C-restricted CMV-specific TCR beta clonotypes dominating the ex vivo response. The cumulative frequency of public TCR beta families identified carriers of CMV plus the relevant HLA.

In TCRdb, the reads were re-called with MiXCR into one record per CDR3 protein. The sample holds about 530,000 distinct CDR3 sequences, about 26% seen once. The germline V and J ends were trimmed by 7 bases and 2 bases, with 18 bases remaining between them. This CDR3 is 15 amino acids long. Germline lookup yields CDR1 MNHEY and CDR2 SVGEGT. The chain carries TRBV6-2 or TRBV6-3 and TRBJ2-7, with D possibly being TRBD2 (6 bases). This sequence was found in a human donor in good health (CMV status not recorded). Some clones in this sample may be carry-over from other donors' samples. The sample was PBMCs. CDR3 nucleotide sequence: TGTGCCAGCAACTTTACGGCGGGGAATCCCTACGAGCAGTACGTC. Its translation is CASNFTAGNPYEQYV.